This T cell receptor (beta chain) appears in the sequencing data of a study of radiotherapy plus CTLA-4 blockade in lung cancer (dated by TCRdb to 2017 to 2018). Regarding the research as a whole: Among the enrolled patients, roughly 19% had an objective response, and about 31% reached disease control.

The method behind the library was the immunoSEQ multiplex PCR assay. TCRdb limited this immuneACCESS table to in-frame rearrangements with V and J called. A share of clones is missing; checked studies link under half to unresolved V genes, and the rest is unexplained. The table for this sample lists roughly 50,000 clones; roughly 90% of them were counted only once. The ten largest make up under 20% of the sample. In the germline V gene, CDR1 corresponds to MGHDK and CDR2 to SYGVNS. At the junction V is shortened by 5 bases and J by 5 bases, with 15 bases in between. The CDR3 has 14 amino acids, counting the end cysteine and phenylalanine. Of all the DNA, just the CDR3 is kept, 42 bases in frame from base 1. As for this clone: Its antigen is not yet known. The input lacks base qualities; no much larger clone sits a single base away.

The full study reports these points: TCR clones derived from tumors expanded in peripheral blood after treatment with radiotherapy and ipilimumab. Early dynamic changes in blood T cell clones, together with increased serum interferon-beta after radiation, were reported as the strongest predictors of response.

The study tested focal radiation therapy combined with CTLA-4 blockade (ipilimumab) in patients with chemo-refractory metastatic non-small-cell lung cancer. The V and J segments used are TRBV25-1 and TRBJ2-5; TRBD1 might be the D gene, on 5 matching bases. The sequence was obtained from a human donor with non-small cell lung cancer that progressed on radiotherapy plus ipilimumab. Some clones in this sample may be carry-over from other donors' samples. The sample was peripheral blood, taken from a patient treated with radiotherapy plus ipilimumab. The CDR3 in this case is CASSSSGSGETQYF. The DNA sequence is TGTGCCAGCAGTTCCTCAGGGTCGGGTGAGACCCAGTACTTC.